This T cell receptor (beta chain) came from a study of cytomegalovirus exposure and HLA in healthy donors (dated by TCRdb to the late 2010s). Regarding the research as a whole: A later analysis indicated that the 120 validation repertoires were generated on the platform also employed for the 666 repertoires of the first cohort. Besides the first cohort of under 700 subjects, a separate validation cohort made up of 120 different subjects was used. The study aimed to test whether signatures of past pathogen exposure could be identified by cataloging public T cell receptors. High-throughput TCR immunosequencing, statistical association of individual TCRs with disease status, and machine learning were combined to predict cytomegalovirus infection status. Results the study describes overall, beyond this receptor: The study listed 150 to 200 TCR beta chains as associated with cytomegalovirus. The authors suggested that the approach could potentially be generalized to other disease states and immunological phenotypes. Most TCR sequences were seen in very few donors, while some public TCRs were found in many individuals. In vitro tests confirmed that a few of the cytomegalovirus-associated TCR beta chains recognize cytomegalovirus antigens. The validation cohort had no HLA typing available for a later analysis, so co-occurrence within that cohort was assessed over all 110 or so repertoires. The classifier was reported to diagnose cytomegalovirus status with high specificity and sensitivity in both the original cohort and the validation cohort. Subsequent analysis determined that TCRs grouped into clusters in the first cohort also showed a tendency toward co-occurrence across the 90 to 150 validation repertoires, and approximately 93% of cluster scores exceeded 0.

Details on this clone: What this receptor recognizes is not known. Base qualities are not provided; no much larger clone lies one nucleotide away.

CDR1 is given as LNHDA and CDR2 as SQIVND, both from the germline V gene (reference sequence). Including cysteine and phenylalanine, the CDR3 has 14 amino acids. Only the CDR3 portion is preserved as DNA: 42 bases, with reading frame beginning at the first base. After removal of 5 bases from V and 5 bases from J, the junction retains 8 bases not matched to a gene. Receptor libraries were prepared by the immunoSEQ multiplex PCR assay. The original pipeline was this. A statistical classification framework was developed to diagnose cytomegalovirus status using the catalog of TCR beta chain sequences. TCRdb obtained this table from immuneACCESS and retained in-frame rearrangements with V and J assigned. These tables miss some clones; where compared with another copy, unresolved V genes account for less than half of the shortfall, and the remainder is unexplained. V, J and clone size are taken as reported in that table, and D and trimming were inferred from the DNA itself. A total of some 240,000 clones appear in this sample, roughly 80% of them only once. Around 5.4% of the sample is in the top ten clones.

The donors were included in the validation cohort of 120 subjects, a group kept apart from the roughly 670-subject first cohort. This TCR was recovered from a young woman in good health and CMV-seronegative. The V gene is TRBV19 and the J gene is TRBJ1-2, and 7 bases in between align with TRBD1. Sequencing used PBMCs. The sequenced DNA: TGTGCCAGTAGTTCGGACAGGTGGACTTATGGCTACACCTTC. It codes for CASSSDRWTYGYTF.